The sequence of this TCR beta chain was determined in a study of beta chain features in type 1 diabetes. Trimming cost V 6 bases and J 1 base, with 12 bases left between them. The CDR3 is 15 amino acids. Germline CDR1 reads MNHEY; CDR2 reads SMNVEV (reference sequence). Averaging around 110 mL, one heparinised blood draw came from each individual donor. This clone has only a few counts. Its antigen is currently unknown. Study-wide results and caveats: A moderate, significant TCRB CDR3 shortening appeared in type 1 diabetes across four CD4+ subsets. In the patient group, naive, central memory and Treg TCRB repertoires seemed more alike than in the healthy donor group.

Of the isolated RNA, all was reverse transcribed, and so the sequenced material was expressed TCRB transcripts. Deep immunoSEQ sequencing covered naive, central memory and regulatory T cell samples. Data came from immunoSEQ multiplex PCR; TCRdb stores just in-frame clones and leaves some out. The data contain about 270,000 clones, 12% to 15% of them singletons. The chain links TRBV27 to TRBJ2-2; D possibly corresponds to TRBD1 (6 bases). What was sequenced was naive CD4+ T cells from blood. The origin of this receptor is a woman in her thirties or forties in good health. In DNA form, the CDR3 reads TGTGCCAGCAGCTCCATACAGGGGAACACCGGGGAGCTGTTTTTT. Translated: CASSSIQGNTGELFF.